This record covers a single TCR beta chain. Its target is not known. In germline, CDR1 is SNHLY, CDR2 FYNNEI. This CDR3 is 15 amino acids long. The V gene end was trimmed by 4 bases and the J gene end by 0 bases; junction bases not matched to a gene: 5. The entry originates in a study of shared clonotypes between healthy human individuals. The study's findings and limits: Naive CD4 clonotype sharing across four donors was about 5%. Estimated richness was generally greater in naive than memory subsets.

Deep was the level at which the assay was run. Authors' data handling: For the immunoSEQ data, sequences were junction-only without quality scores, so filtering differed. Clones were sequenced by immunoSEQ multiplex PCR, and TCRdb holds only the in-frame ones, with some missing. V, J and clone size derive from that table, while D and trimming were established from the DNA sequence. The data contain over 2 million clones, about 95% of them singletons. Sample: naive CD4+ T cells sorted from blood. Subset defined: CD45RA+ positively selected. The genes are TRBV2 and TRBJ2-7; 8 bases agree with TRBD1. This clonotype was obtained from a young man in good health. The CDR3 sequence: CASSVNRGASYEQYF. As DNA, the CDR3 is TGTGCCAGCAGTGTCAACAGGGGGGCCTCCTACGAGCAGTACTTC.